These 28 T cell receptor beta chains share one sample of origin, sequenced in a study of shared clonotypes between healthy human individuals. The repertoire was sequenced with immunoSEQ multiplex PCR; TCRdb's copy has only in-frame clones and lacks some. Of more than 1,200,000 clones detected, about 98.5% appear once; the ten largest clones hold approximately 0.4%. The sequenced material came from naive CD4+ T cells sorted from blood. Subset noted: CD45RA+ positively selected. The receptors derive from a man under 40 in good health.

V and J are TRBV19 and TRBJ1-2; D gene unclear. The germline V gene encodes CDR1 LNHDA and CDR2 SQIVND (reference sequence). The CDR3 has 14 residues. Trimming took off 5 bases at V and 6 bases at J, with 16 bases between the two ends. The CDR3 sequence is CASSPPPGFHGYTF. For the CDR3, the DNA is TGTGCCAGTAGTCCGCCCCCCGGTTTCCATGGCTACACCTTC.

The chain recombines TRBV18 with TRBJ2-1; 7 positions match TRBD2. The CDR3 is 16 residues long. Germline lookup yields CDR1 KGHSH and CDR2 LQKENI. With 3 bases clipped from V and 4 bases from J, the junction kept 9 bases outside the gene matches. The CDR3 spells CASSPIRASGYNEQFF. The CDR3 region has the DNA TGTGCCAGCTCACCCATCCGGGCTAGCGGATACAATGAGCAGTTCTTC.

The table lists this clone with a count of one. The rearrangement uses TRBV14 and TRBJ2-3, with TRBD2 matching 13 bases. The CDR3 is made up of 21 amino acids. The V gene's germline CDR1 is SGHDN and CDR2 FVKESK. J gave up 2 bases and V 0 bases, and 14 bases lay outside the gene matches. For the CDR3, the DNA is TGTGCCAGCAGCCAAGATTCCACTAGCGGGAGGGCCCTGCCTGACACAGATACGCAGTATTTT. It specifies CASSQDSTSGRALPDTDTQYF.

This chain links TRBV6-1 with TRBJ1-1; maybe TRBD1 (5 bases). Germline V gives CDR1 MNHNS, CDR2 SASEGT. The CDR3 has 14 residues. The V end was cut by 5 bases, the J end by 4 bases, with 14 bases between. The CDR3: CASSSKERGTEAFF. CDR3 DNA sequence: TGTGCCAGCAGTTCGAAGGAAAGGGGCACTGAAGCTTTCTTT.

The chain recombines TRBV5-1 with TRBJ1-1; D not resolved. Trimming took off 4 bases at V and 2 bases at J, with 12 bases between the two ends. This CDR3 has 14 residues. CDR1 is SGHRS and CDR2 is YFSETQ in the germline V gene. This CDR3 is CASSVLEVNTEAFF. The CDR3 DNA follows: TGCGCCAGCAGCGTACTTGAGGTAAACACTGAAGCTTTCTTT.

This clone was seen only once. The CDR3 DNA sequence: TGTGCCAGCAGCGTAGATTCAGGGGGCGGCACCTACGAGCAGTACTTC. Amino acids: CASSVDSGGGTYEQYF. This chain connects TRBV9 to TRBJ2-7, with 8 nucleotides matching TRBD1. Trimming took 0 bases from V and 2 from J; bases not matched to a gene: 7. Germline CDR1 reads SGDLS; CDR2 reads YYNGEE. The CDR3 runs to 16 residues.

The chain links TRBV5-4 to TRBJ2-1, with TRBD1 matching over 8 bases. Unmatched junction bases numbered 11, after V lost 4 bases and J lost 8 bases. Germline-derived CDR1 and CDR2 are SGHNT and YYREEE (reference sequence). This CDR3 is built from 15 residues. The CDR3 protein is CASSPYNRGQDEQFF. CDR3 sequence (DNA): TGTGCCAGCAGCCCCTACAACAGGGGACAGGATGAGCAGTTCTTC.

The chain combines TRBV21-1 with TRBJ2-3. TRBV21-1 is a listed pseudogene. The CDR3 has 20 amino acids. This chain's CDR3 is CASSKFGCISGRDCTDTQYF. Written as DNA, the CDR3 is TGTGCCAGCAGCAAATTCGGATGTATTTCGGGGCGAGATTGCACAGATACGCAGTATTTT.

About this clone: The same CDR3 arises from other DNA sequences in this sample as well. The V and J genes are TRBV7-9 and TRBJ1-4, with D possibly being TRBD1 (5 bases). There are 16 residues in the CDR3. Germline lookup yields CDR1 SEHNR and CDR2 FQNEAQ (reference sequence). With 1 base removed from V and 0 bases from J, the gap between germline ends came to 9 bases. The CDR3 nucleotides are TGTGCCAGCAGCTTAGGGCAGGGCGCAACTAATGAAAAACTGTTTTTT. Its protein product is CASSLGQGATNEKLFF.

The rearrangement links TRBV9 to TRBJ1-1, with 7 nucleotides matching TRBD1. The CDR3 covers 13 residues. V was pared by 4 bases and J by 5 bases, with 5 bases of the junction left unmatched. CDR1 is SGDLS, CDR2 YYNGEE, per germline. CDR3 sequence (DNA): TGTGCCAGCAGCCCCATGACAGGGACTGAAGCTTTCTTT. It specifies CASSPMTGTEAFF.

This chain joins TRBV2 and TRBJ2-6, with D unclear. CDR1 is SNHLY and CDR2 is FYNNEI in the germline V gene. CDR3 size: 11 residues. V shed 4 bases and J shed 5 bases, with 0 bases lying between them. CDR3 sequence: CASSGANVLTF. CDR3 in DNA: TGTGCCAGCAGTGGGGCCAACGTCCTGACTTTC.

The chain has TRBV27 and TRBJ1-5; the D gene is possibly TRBD1 (5 bases). Trimming took 5 bases from V and 2 from J, leaving 19 bases between them. The CDR3 length is 17 residues. Germline V lookup: CDR1 MNHEY, CDR2 SMNVEV (reference sequence). CDR3 sequence: CASSANGGYRGNQPQHF. In nucleotides, the CDR3 is TGTGCCAGCAGTGCAAACGGGGGGTATCGTGGCAATCAGCCCCAGCATTTT.

This clone showed up just once. The J gene is TRBJ2-3, the V gene TRBV6-6; perhaps D is TRBD1 or TRBD2 (5 bases each). The germline V and J ends were trimmed by 2 bases and 2 bases, with 11 bases remaining between them. Looked up from germline, CDR1 is MNHNY and CDR2 is SVGAGI (reference sequence). The CDR3 extends over 15 amino acids. CDR3 region: CASSYGSGHTDTQYF. In DNA, the CDR3 is TGTGCCAGCAGTTACGGGAGCGGACACACAGATACGCAGTATTTT.

The J gene is TRBJ2-1, the V gene TRBV11-3, with D perhaps given as TRBD1 or TRBD2 (6 bases each). The V gene's germline CDR1 is SGHNT and CDR2 YENEEA. Deletions cut 5 bases from V and 8 bases from J, with 13 bases between. The CDR3 is made up of 13 amino acids. The CDR3 reads CASSQGGPDEQFF. In DNA form, the CDR3 reads TGTGCCAGCAGCCAAGGGGGGCCCGATGAGCAGTTCTTC.

The V and J genes are TRBV28 and TRBJ2-1; TRBD2 agrees at 7 bases. V shed 2 bases, J shed 10 bases, and the junction held 8 bases outside the gene matches. Per germline, CDR1 MDHEN and CDR2 SYDVKM. CDR3 length: 14 amino acids. Written as DNA, the CDR3 is TGTGCCAGCAGTTTAGGACTAGGGTTAAACGAGCAGTTCTTC. Its protein product is CASSLGLGLNEQFF.

The chain links TRBV15 to TRBJ1-5; D is unresolved. Germline CDR1 is LNHNV and CDR2 is YYDKDF (reference sequence). The length of the CDR3 is 14 residues. Trimming pared 0 bases from V and 5 bases from J, leaving 8 bases between. The CDR3 reads CATSRDLSDQPQHF. The CDR3 DNA reads as TGTGCCACCAGCAGAGATCTTTCTGATCAGCCCCAGCATTTT.

The gene calls are TRBV28 and TRBJ2-1; TRBD2 agrees at 9 bases. V gave up 2 bases and J gave up 12 bases; unmatched junction bases: 14. This CDR3 spans 16 amino acids. Germline CDR1 and CDR2: MDHEN and SYDVKM. The CDR3 here is CASSLPSGRPSSGQFF. The CDR3 nucleotides are TGTGCCAGCAGTTTACCCAGCGGGAGGCCCTCCAGTGGGCAGTTCTTC. Combining the CDR3 with reference TRBV28 and TRBJ2-1 gives the whole variable domain DVKVTQSSRYLVKRTGEKVFLECVQDMDHENMFWYRQDPGLGLRLIYFSYDVKMKEKGDIPEGYSVSREKKERFSLILESASTNQTSMYLCASSLPSGRPSSGQFFGPGTRLTVL.

The chain combines TRBV28 with TRBJ1-1, with a tentative D call TRBD1 (5 bases). There are 12 residues in the CDR3. The V and J ends lost 2 bases and 8 bases respectively, with 9 bases between them. Germline V lookup: CDR1 MDHEN, CDR2 SYDVKM. The CDR3 DNA follows: TGTGCCAGCAGTTTAATTAGACAGGAAGCTTTCTTT. Protein sequence: CASSLIRQEAFF.

The V call is TRBV10-1, the J call TRBJ2-7, with D perhaps TRBD2 (6 bases). The germline CDR1 and CDR2 sequences are WNHNN and SYGVQD (reference sequence). The CDR3 is made up of 14 amino acids. V gave up 4 bases and J gave up 2 bases, with 12 bases separating them. CDR3 region: CASSVETSPYEQYF. CDR3 sequence (DNA): TGCGCCAGCAGTGTAGAGACTAGTCCCTACGAGCAGTACTTC.

With regard to this clone: Other DNA sequences from this sample encode an identical CDR3 as well. This chain connects TRBV28 to TRBJ2-2, with D hard to call. CDR3 length: 12 residues. Trimming cost V 5 bases and J 1 base, with 2 bases left between them. CDR1 is MDHEN, CDR2 SYDVKM, per germline. CDR3 DNA sequence: TGTGCCAGCAGTGAGAACACCGGGGAGCTGTTTTTT. Amino acids: CASSENTGELFF.

The J gene is TRBJ2-7, the V gene TRBV6-5; D remains ambiguous. The CDR3 contains 16 residues. In germline, CDR1 is MNHEY, CDR2 SVGAGI. The V gene lost 0 bases and the J gene lost 6 bases, with 18 bases spanning the gap. In DNA, the CDR3 is TGTGCCAGCAGTTACTCTCGCCAGCCGACGTTCACCGAGCAGTACTTC. Translation: CASSYSRQPTFTEQYF.

The V and J genes are TRBV5-4 and TRBJ2-1; the D gene is possibly TRBD1 (6 bases). The germline V and J ends were trimmed by 2 bases and 7 bases, with 16 bases remaining between them. Germline V gene sequence: CDR1 SGHNT, CDR2 YYREEE (reference sequence). The CDR3 covers 15 residues. The CDR3 spells CASSFLYRDGNEQFF. The CDR3 DNA sequence: TGTGCCAGCAGCTTCTTGTACAGGGACGGTAATGAGCAGTTCTTC.

This clone showed up just once. The chain combines TRBV11-2 with TRBJ2-7, with 7 bases identical to TRBD2. Looked up from germline, CDR1 is SGHAT and CDR2 is FQNNGV. Trimming took 1 base from V and 3 from J; bases not matched to a gene: 9. The CDR3 is 16 residues long. The CDR3 coding sequence is TGTGCCAGCAGCTTAGGTGTTCGGCCTAGCGGCTACGAGCAGTACTTC. It translates to CASSLGVRPSGYEQYF. Supplemented by reference TRBV11-2 and TRBJ2-7, the full variable domain reads EAGVAQSPRYKIIEKRQSVAFWCNPISGHATLYWYQQILGQGPKLLIQFQNNGVVDDSQLPKDRFSAERLKGVDSTLKIQPAKLEDSAVYLCASSLGVRPSGYEQYFGPGTRLTVT.

This rearrangement joins TRBV21-1 to TRBJ2-7. TRBV21-1 is designated a pseudogene. The CDR3 is made up of 10 amino acids. CDR3 amino acids: CASNNYEQYF. CDR3 DNA sequence: TGTGCCAGCAACAACTACGAGCAGTACTTC.

This rearrangement joins TRBV15 to TRBJ1-3; D is unresolved. Germline V CDR1 and CDR2: LNHNV, YYDKDF (reference sequence). The CDR3 has 14 amino acids. V was shortened by 3 bases and J by 1 base, with 7 bases between the two germline ends. The CDR3 here is CATSRFRSGNTIYF. The CDR3 DNA reads TGTGCCACCAGCAGGTTTCGGTCTGGAAACACCATATATTTT.

This chain links TRBV5-4 with TRBJ1-2; 7 nucleotides match TRBD1. In germline, CDR1 is SGHNT, CDR2 YYREEE (reference sequence). Trimming removed 4 bases from V and 3 bases from J; junction bases left unmatched: 6. The CDR3 runs 14 residues. CDR3 loop: CASSPTGEHYGYTF. The CDR3 DNA reads as TGTGCCAGCAGCCCCACAGGGGAGCACTATGGCTACACCTTC.

The chain recombines TRBV15 with TRBJ1-1; D call uncertain. The V end was cut by 5 bases, the J end by 6 bases, with 13 bases between. The germline CDR1 and CDR2 sequences are LNHNV and YYDKDF (reference sequence). The CDR3 contains 13 residues. The CDR3 sequence: CATSVTNRAEAFF. The CDR3 DNA sequence: TGTGCCACCAGCGTAACAAACCGGGCTGAAGCTTTCTTT.

The rearrangement uses TRBV18 and TRBJ2-1; D tentatively fits TRBD1 or TRBD2 (5 bases each). Trimming stripped 4 bases from V and 1 base from J, with 23 bases between. The CDR3 consists of 19 residues. Per the germline V gene, CDR1 is KGHSH and CDR2 is LQKENI. The CDR3 DNA reads as TGTGCCAGCTCACAGAGGGACCCCTCCATGTTAGGATCCTACAATGAGCAGTTCTTC. Protein sequence: CASSQRDPSMLGSYNEQFF.